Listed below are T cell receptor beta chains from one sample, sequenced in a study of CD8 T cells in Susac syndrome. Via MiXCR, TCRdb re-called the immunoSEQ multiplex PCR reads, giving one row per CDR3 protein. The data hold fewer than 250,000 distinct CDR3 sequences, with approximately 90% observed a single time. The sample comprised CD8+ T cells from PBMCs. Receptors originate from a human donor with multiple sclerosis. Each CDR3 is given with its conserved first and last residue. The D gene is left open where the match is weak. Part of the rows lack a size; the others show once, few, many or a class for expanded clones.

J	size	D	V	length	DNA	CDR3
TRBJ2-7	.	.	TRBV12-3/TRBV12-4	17	TGTGCCAGCAGTTTAACTCCCTCGGACACATACTCCTACGAGCAGTACTTC	CASSLTPSDTYSYEQYF
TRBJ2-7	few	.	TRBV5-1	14	TGCGCCAGCAGCTCGACAGACCCCCTGGACGAGCAGTACTTC	CASSSTDPLDEQYF
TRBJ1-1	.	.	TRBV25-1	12	TGTGCCGCTGGACGTCTGAACACTGAAGCTTTCTTT	CAAGRLNTEAFF
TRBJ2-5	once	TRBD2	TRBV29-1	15	TGCAGCGTTGAGGGAACTAGCGGGAGCGAGGAGACCCAGTACTTC	CSVEGTSGSEETQYF
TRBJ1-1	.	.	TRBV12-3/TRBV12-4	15	TGTGCCAGCAGTTTGTCACAGTTCATGAACACTGAAGCTTTCTTT	CASSLSQFMNTEAFF
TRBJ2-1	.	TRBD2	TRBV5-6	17	TGTGCCAGCAGCTTCGGACTAGCGGGGGCTCTCTACAATGAGCAGTTCTTC	CASSFGLAGALYNEQFF
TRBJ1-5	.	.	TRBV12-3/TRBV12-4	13	TGTGCCAGCACCCCGGGACCGGCGGAGCCCCAGCATTTT	CASTPGPAEPQHF
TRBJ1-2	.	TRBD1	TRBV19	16	TGTGCCAGTAGTACCACGCCTTCGACAGGGCTCTATGGCTACACCTTC	CASSTTPSTGLYGYTF
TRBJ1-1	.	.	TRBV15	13	TGTGCCACAACCAGCGCAGGGGCTGTGCAAGCTTTCTTT	CATTSAGAVQAFF
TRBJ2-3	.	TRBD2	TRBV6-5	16	TGTGCCAGCAGTTTATCAGTGGGACTAAGCACAGATACGCAGTATTTT	CASSLSVGLSTDTQYF
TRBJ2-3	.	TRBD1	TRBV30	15	TGTGCCCGCTCCGGGACAGGCGCCCGCACAGATACGCAGTATTTT	CARSGTGARTDTQYF
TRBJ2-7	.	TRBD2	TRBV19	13	TGTGCCAGTAGTAGCCGGACTAGCTACGAGCAGTACTTC	CASSSRTSYEQYF
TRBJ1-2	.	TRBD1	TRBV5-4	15	TGTGCCAGCAGCTTGAGAGGGGGCCTAGACGATGGCTACACCTTC	CASSLRGGLDDGYTF
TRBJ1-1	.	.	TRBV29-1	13	TGCAGCGTTGAGGTGAGGGGGGGGACTGAAGCTTTCTTT	CSVEVRGGTEAFF
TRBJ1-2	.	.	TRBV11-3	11	TGTGCCAGCAGGTCCGGGGGCGGCTACACCTTC	CASRSGGGYTF
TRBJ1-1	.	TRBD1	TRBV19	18	TGTGCCAGTAGTACCGGACCAACCACAGGGACAGTGAACACTGAAGCTTTCTTT	CASSTGPTTGTVNTEAFF